Below are 2 T cell receptor beta chains sequenced from a single sample in a study of CD8 T cells in Susac syndrome. It was with random hexamers that roughly 0.5 to 1 ug RNA was reverse transcribed. MiXCR was run by TCRdb on the immunoSEQ multiplex PCR reads, yielding one entry per CDR3 protein. The repertoire holds roughly 200,000 distinct CDR3 sequences, approximately 96% seen once, with about 0.093% in the top ten. Sequenced: CD4+ T cells from PBMCs. The receptors stem from a human donor with multiple sclerosis.

The V and J genes are TRBV3-1 and TRBJ2-7, with D unclear. Germline CDR1 is LGHDT and CDR2 is YNNKEL (reference sequence). The CDR3 is 12 residues long. The V gene lost 1 base and the J gene lost 7 bases, with 8 bases spanning the gap. Here the CDR3 reads CASSQGLGEQYF. The CDR3 region has the DNA TGTGCCAGCAGCCAAGGTTTGGGTGAGCAGTACTTC.

The chain has TRBV29-1 and TRBJ2-3, with 11 bases identical to TRBD2. The V gene's germline CDR1 is SQVTM and CDR2 ANQGSEA. The CDR3 runs 13 residues. Trimming at V came to 6 bases and at J to 2 bases, leaving 1 base not matched to a gene. The CDR3 loop reads CSVLAGATDTQYF. CDR3 nucleotide sequence: TGCAGCGTACTAGCGGGGGCCACAGATACGCAGTATTTT.